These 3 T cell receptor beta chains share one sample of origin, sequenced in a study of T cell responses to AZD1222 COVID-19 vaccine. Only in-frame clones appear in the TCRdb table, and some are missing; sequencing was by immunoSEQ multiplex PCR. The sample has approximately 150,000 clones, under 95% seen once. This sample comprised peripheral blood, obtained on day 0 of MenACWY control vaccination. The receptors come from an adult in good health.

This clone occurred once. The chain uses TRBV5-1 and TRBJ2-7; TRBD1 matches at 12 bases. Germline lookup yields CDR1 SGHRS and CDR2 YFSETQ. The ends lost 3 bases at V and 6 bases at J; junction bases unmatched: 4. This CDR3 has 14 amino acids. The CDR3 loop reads CASSWGQGALEQYF. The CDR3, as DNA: TGCGCCAGCAGCTGGGGACAGGGGGCTCTCGAGCAGTACTTC.

The CDR3 region has the DNA TGTGCCAGCAGCTACGGCTCGGCAGACTCCTACGAGCAGTACTTC. Residues: CASSYGSADSYEQYF. The chain links TRBV3-1 (or the pseudogene TRBV3-2) to TRBJ2-7; D unresolved. CDR3 size: 15 residues. The V end was cut by 5 bases, the J end by 0 bases, with 14 bases between. Germline CDR1 LGHDT, CDR2 YNNKEL (reference sequence).

CDR3 in amino acids: CARRGTSGTYEQYF. CDR3 nucleotides: TGTGCCAGAAGAGGGACTAGCGGGACATACGAGCAGTACTTC. The chain couples TRBV7-2 to TRBJ2-7; TRBD2 matches 13 bases. With 9 bases clipped from V and 4 bases from J, the junction kept 6 bases outside the gene matches. CDR3 length: 14 amino acids. CDR1 is SGHTA and CDR2 is FQGNSA in the germline V gene.